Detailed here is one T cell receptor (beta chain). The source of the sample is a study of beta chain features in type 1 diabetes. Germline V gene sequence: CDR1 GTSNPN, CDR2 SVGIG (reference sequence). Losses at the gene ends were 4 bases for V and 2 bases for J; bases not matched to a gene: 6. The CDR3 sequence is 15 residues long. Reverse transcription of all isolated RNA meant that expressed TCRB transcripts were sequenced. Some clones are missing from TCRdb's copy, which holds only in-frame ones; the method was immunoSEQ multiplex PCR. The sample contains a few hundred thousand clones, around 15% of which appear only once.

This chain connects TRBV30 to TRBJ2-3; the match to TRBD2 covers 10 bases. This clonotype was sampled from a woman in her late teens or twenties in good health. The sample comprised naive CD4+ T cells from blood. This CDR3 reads CAWKRTSGYTDTQYF. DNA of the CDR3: TGTGCCTGGAAACGGACTAGCGGCTACACAGATACGCAGTATTTT.